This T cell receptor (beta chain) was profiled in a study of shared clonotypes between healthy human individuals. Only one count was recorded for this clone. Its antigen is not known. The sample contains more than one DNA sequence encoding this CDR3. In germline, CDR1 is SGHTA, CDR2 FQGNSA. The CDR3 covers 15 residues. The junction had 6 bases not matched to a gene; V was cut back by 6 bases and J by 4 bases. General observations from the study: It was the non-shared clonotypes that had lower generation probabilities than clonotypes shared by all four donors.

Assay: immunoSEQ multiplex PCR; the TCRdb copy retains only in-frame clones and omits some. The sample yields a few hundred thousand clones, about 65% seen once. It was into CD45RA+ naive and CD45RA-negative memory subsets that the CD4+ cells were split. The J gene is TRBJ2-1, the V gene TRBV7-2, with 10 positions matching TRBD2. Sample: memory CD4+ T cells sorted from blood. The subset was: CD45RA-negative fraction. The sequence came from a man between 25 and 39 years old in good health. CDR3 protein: CASSLGTSAYNEQFF. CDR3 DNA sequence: TGTGCCAGCAGTTTGGGGACTAGCGCTTACAATGAGCAGTTCTTC.